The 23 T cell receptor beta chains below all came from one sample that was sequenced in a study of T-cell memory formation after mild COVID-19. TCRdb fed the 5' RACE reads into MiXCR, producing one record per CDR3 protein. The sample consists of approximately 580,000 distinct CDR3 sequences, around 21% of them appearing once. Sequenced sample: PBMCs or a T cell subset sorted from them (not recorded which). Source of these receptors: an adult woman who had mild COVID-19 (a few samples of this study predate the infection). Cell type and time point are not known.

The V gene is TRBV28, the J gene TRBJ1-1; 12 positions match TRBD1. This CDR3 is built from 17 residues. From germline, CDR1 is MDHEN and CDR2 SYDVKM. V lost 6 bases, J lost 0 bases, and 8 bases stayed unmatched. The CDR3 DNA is TGTGCCAGCAGCAGCCGGGACAGGGGGCATATGAACACTGAAGCTTTCTTT. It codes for CASSSRDRGHMNTEAFF.

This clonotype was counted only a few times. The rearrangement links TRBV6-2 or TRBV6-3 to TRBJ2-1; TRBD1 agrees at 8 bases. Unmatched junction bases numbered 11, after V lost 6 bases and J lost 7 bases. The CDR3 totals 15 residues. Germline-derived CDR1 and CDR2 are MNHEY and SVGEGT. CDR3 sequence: CASRKGQGARNEQFF. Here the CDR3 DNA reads TGTGCCAGCAGAAAGGGGCAGGGGGCGCGAAATGAGCAGTTCTTC.

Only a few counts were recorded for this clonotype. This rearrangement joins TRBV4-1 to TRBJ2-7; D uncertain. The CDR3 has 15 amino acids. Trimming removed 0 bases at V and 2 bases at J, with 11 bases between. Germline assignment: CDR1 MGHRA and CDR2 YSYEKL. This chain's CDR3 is CASSQEKGRTYEQYF. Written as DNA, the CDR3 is TGCGCCAGCAGCCAAGAAAAGGGCCGAACCTACGAGCAGTACTTC.

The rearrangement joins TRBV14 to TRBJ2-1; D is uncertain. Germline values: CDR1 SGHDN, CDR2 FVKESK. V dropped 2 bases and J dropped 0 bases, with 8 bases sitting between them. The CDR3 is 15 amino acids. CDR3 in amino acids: CASSQLVASYNEQFF. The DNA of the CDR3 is TGTGCCAGCAGCCAACTAGTCGCCTCCTACAATGAGCAGTTCTTC.

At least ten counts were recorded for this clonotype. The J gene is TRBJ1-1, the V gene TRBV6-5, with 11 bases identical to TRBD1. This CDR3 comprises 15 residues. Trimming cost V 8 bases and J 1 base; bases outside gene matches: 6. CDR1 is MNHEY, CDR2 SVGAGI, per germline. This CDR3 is CASRGQGAGNTEAFF. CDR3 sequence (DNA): TGTGCCAGCCGCGGACAGGGGGCAGGGAACACTGAAGCTTTCTTT.

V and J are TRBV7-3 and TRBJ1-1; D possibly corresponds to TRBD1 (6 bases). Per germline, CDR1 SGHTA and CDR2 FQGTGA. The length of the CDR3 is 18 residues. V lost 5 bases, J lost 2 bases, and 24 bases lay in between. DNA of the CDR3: TGTGCCAGCAGCCCCACCGGAGGACGGACAGTACTTAACACTGAAGCTTTCTTT. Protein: CASSPTGGRTVLNTEAFF.

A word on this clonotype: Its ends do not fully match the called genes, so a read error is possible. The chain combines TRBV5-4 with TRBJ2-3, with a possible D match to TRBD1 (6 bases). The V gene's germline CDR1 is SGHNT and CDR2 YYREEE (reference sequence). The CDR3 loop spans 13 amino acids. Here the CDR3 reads CASSLGGVNREVF. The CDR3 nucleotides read TGTGCCAGCAGCTTGGGGGGAGTTAACAGGGAAGTTTTT.

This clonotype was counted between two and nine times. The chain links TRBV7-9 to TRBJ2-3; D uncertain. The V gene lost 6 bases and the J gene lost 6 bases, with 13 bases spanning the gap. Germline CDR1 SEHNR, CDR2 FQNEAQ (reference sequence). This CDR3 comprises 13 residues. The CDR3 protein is CASRPRTQDTQYF. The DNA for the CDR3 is TGTGCCAGCAGGCCTAGAACGCAGGATACGCAGTATTTT.

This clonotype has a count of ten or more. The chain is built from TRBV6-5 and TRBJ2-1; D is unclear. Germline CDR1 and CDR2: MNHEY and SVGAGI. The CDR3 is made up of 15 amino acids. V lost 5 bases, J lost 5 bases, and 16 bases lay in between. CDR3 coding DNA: TGTGCCAGCAGTCGCTCGTGGAATAAGGACAATGAGCAGTTCTTC. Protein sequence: CASSRSWNKDNEQFF.

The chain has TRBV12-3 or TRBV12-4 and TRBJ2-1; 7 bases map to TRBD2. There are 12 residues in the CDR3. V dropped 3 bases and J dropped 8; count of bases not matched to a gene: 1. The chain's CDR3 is CASSFGGDEQFF. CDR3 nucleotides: TGTGCCAGCAGTTTTGGGGGGGATGAGCAGTTCTTC.

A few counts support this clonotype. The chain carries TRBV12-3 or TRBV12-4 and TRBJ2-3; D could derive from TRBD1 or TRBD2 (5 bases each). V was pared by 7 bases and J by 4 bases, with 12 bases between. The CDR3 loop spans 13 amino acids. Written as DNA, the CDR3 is TGTGCCAGCACCCCCTCGGGACCAGATACGCAGTATTTT. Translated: CASTPSGPDTQYF.

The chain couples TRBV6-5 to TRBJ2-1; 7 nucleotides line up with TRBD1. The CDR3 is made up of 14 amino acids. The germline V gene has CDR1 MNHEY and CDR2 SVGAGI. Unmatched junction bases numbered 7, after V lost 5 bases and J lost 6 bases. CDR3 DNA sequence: TGTGCCAGCAGTGGCCGAACAGGGGCCAATGAGCAGTTCTTC. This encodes CASSGRTGANEQFF.

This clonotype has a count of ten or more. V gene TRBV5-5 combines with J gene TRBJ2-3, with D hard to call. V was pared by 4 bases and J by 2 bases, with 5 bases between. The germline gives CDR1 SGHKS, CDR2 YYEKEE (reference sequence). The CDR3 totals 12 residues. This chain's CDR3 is CASSPDTDTQYF. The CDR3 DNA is TGTGCCAGCAGCCCGGACACAGATACGCAGTATTTT.

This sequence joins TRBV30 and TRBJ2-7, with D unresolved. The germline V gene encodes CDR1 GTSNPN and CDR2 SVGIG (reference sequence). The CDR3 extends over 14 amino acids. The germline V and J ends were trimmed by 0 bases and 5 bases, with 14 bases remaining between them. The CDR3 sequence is CAWSVLSGHHEQYF. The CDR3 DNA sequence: TGTGCCTGGAGTGTACTCTCAGGTCACCACGAGCAGTACTTC. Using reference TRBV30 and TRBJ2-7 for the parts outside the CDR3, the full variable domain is SQTIHQWPATLVQPVGSPLSLECTVEGTSNPNLYWYRQAAGRGLQLLFYSVGIGQISSEVPQNLSASRPQDRQFILSSKKLLLSDSGFYLCAWSVLSGHHEQYFGPGTRLTVT.

In DNA, the CDR3 is TGCGCCAGCAGCCAAGTTTTGCTCTACGAGCAGTACTTC. Protein: CASSQVLLYEQYF. This rearrangement joins TRBV4-3 to TRBJ2-7; D not certain. This CDR3 spans 13 amino acids. Germline-derived CDR1 and CDR2 are LGHNA and YSLEER. V was clipped by 1 base and J by 3 bases, with 7 bases between them.

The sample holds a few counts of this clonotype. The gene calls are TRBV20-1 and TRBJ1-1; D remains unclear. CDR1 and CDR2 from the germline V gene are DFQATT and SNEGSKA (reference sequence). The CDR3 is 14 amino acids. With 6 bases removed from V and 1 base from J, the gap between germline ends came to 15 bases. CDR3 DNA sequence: TGCAGTGCCAGAAAAGGGTCGGGGAACACTGAAGCTTTCTTT. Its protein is CSARKGSGNTEAFF.

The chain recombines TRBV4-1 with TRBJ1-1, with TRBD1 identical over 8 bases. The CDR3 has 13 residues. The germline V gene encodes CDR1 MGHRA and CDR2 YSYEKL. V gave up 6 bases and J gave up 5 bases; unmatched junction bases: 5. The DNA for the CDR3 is TGCGCCAGCAGAATGACAGGGGAGACTGAAGCTTTCTTT. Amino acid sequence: CASRMTGETEAFF.

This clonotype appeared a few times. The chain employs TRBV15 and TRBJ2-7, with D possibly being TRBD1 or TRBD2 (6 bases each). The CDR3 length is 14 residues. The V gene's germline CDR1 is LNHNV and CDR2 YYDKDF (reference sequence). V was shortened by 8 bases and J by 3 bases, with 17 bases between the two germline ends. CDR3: CATQPRGGNYEQYF. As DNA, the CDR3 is TGTGCCACCCAACCCAGAGGGGGGAACTACGAGCAGTACTTC. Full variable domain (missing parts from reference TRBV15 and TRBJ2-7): DAMVIQNPRYQVTQFGKPVTLSCSQTLNHNVMYWYQQKSSQAPKLLFHYYDKDFNNEADTPDNFQSRRPNTSFCFLDIRSPGLGDTAMYLCATQPRGGNYEQYFGPGTRLTVT.

The CDR3 bases are TGTGCCAGCAGTTTATCGAATGGCGCCAGATTGTACGAGCAGTACTTC. Its translation is CASSLSNGARLYEQYF. The chain combines TRBV27 with TRBJ2-7; D call uncertain. Per germline, CDR1 MNHEY and CDR2 SMNVEV (reference sequence). There are 16 residues in the CDR3. Trimming stripped 0 bases from V and 4 bases from J, with 16 bases between.

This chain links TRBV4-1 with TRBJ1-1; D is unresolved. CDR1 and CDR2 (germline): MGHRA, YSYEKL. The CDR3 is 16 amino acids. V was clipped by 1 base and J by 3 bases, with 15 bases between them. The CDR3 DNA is TGCGCCAGCAGCCAAGCGGTGACGGGCCTGGACACTGAAGCTTTCTTT. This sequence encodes CASSQAVTGLDTEAFF.

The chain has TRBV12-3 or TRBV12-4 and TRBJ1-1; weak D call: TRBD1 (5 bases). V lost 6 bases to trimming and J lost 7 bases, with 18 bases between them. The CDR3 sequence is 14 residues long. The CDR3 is CASSPGQGRDEAFF. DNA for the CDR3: TGTGCCAGCAGCCCGGGGCAGGGTAGAGATGAAGCTTTCTTT.

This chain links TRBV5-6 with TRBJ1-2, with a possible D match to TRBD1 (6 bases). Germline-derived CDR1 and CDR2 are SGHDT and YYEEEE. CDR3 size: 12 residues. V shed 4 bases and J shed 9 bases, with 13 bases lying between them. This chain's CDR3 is CASSQQGPSYTF. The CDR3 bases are TGTGCCAGCAGCCAACAGGGTCCAAGCTACACCTTC.

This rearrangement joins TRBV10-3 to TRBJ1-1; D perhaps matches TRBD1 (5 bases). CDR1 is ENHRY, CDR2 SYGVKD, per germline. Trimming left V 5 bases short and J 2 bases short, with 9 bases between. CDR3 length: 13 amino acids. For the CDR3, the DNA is TGTGCCATCAGTTTAACAGGCAACACTGAAGCTTTCTTT. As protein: CAISLTGNTEAFF.